These 26 T cell receptor beta chains came from one sample sequenced in a study of cytomegalovirus exposure and HLA in healthy donors. Primers included in the PCR were 60 Vbeta and 13 Jbeta primers. Sequencing used immunoSEQ multiplex PCR; TCRdb keeps in-frame clones, though not all of them. The sample has under 150,000 clones; 72% are singletons. Sequences were obtained from PBMCs. Source of these receptors: a middle-aged man in good health and CMV-seropositive.

The V call is TRBV5-4, the J call TRBJ2-3, with D possibly matching TRBD1 (5 bases). This CDR3 contains 15 residues. Trimming left V 4 bases short and J 1 base short, with 13 bases between. Germline values: CDR1 SGHNT, CDR2 YYREEE (reference sequence). CDR3 region: CASSLMLGGTDTQYF. CDR3 bases: TGTGCCAGCAGCCTTATGCTAGGGGGCACAGATACGCAGTATTTT. Full variable domain (rest looked up from reference TRBV5-4 and TRBJ2-3): ETGVTQSPTHLIKTRGQQVTLRCSSQSGHNTVSWYQQALGQGPQFIFQYYREEENGRGNFPPRFSGLQFPNYSSELNVNALELDDSALYLCASSLMLGGTDTQYFGPGTRLTVL.

The CDR3 nucleotides read TGTGCCAGCATCGGGGACAGGACTTTTGGAGGCTACACCTTC. Translating gives CASIGDRTFGGYTF. V gene TRBV2 combines with J gene TRBJ1-2, with TRBD1 identical over 8 bases. This CDR3 is 14 amino acids long. The germline V gene has CDR1 SNHLY and CDR2 FYNNEI. The ends lost 7 bases at V and 8 bases at J; junction bases unmatched: 12.

This sequence joins TRBV5-5 and TRBJ2-2; maybe TRBD1 (7 bases). Trimming stripped 4 bases from V and 5 bases from J, with 15 bases between. The CDR3 spans 15 residues. The germline V gene has CDR1 SGHKS and CDR2 YYEKEE (reference sequence). CDR3 sequence reads: CASSGKQGTTGELFF. The CDR3 region has the DNA TGTGCCAGCAGCGGCAAACAGGGGACTACCGGGGAGCTGTTTTTT. The entire variable domain, with the rest obtained from reference TRBV5-5 and TRBJ2-2, is as follows: DAGVTQSPTHLIKTRGQQVTLRCSPISGHKSVSWYQQVLGQGPQFIFQYYEKEERGRGNFPDRFSARQFPNYSSELNVNALLLGDSALYLCASSGKQGTTGELFFGEGSRLTVL.

This rearrangement joins TRBV28 to TRBJ2-5; TRBD2 is a possible D gene (7 bases). The DNA end is a closer match to TRBJ2-7, so the J assignment may be wrong. The CDR3 extends over 15 amino acids. Germline V gives CDR1 MDHEN, CDR2 SYDVKM. The CDR3 DNA sequence: TGTGCCAGCAGTTTAGGGGGCGGGGGCTCCTACGAGCAGTACTTC. Its protein product is CASSLGGGGSYEQYF.

The V gene is TRBV5-1, the J gene TRBJ1-1; the D gene is possibly TRBD1 (6 bases). The germline CDR1 and CDR2 sequences are SGHRS and YFSETQ. Trimming pared 4 bases from V and 1 base from J, leaving 11 bases between. The CDR3 is 14 amino acids. The CDR3, as DNA: TGCGCCAGCAGCCCCGGACAGACGAACACTGAAGCTTTCTTT. Protein sequence: CASSPGQTNTEAFF. Variable domain in full (rest from reference TRBV5-1 and TRBJ1-1): KAGVTQTPRYLIKTRGQQVTLSCSPISGHRSVSWYQQTPGQGLQFLFEYFSETQRNKGNFPGRFSGRQFSNSRSEMNVSTLELGDSALYLCASSPGQTNTEAFFGQGTRLTVV.

A few counts support this clone. This chain uses TRBV12-5 with TRBJ2-7; 13 positions agree with TRBD2. The CDR3 is 17 amino acids. V trimming: 4 bases; J trimming: 5 bases; junction bases outside the gene matches: 11. Germline V gene sequence: CDR1 LGHNT, CDR2 FRNRAP. This CDR3 reads CASGSPRTSGGSHEQYF. Here the CDR3 DNA reads TGTGCTAGTGGTTCACCACGGACTAGCGGGGGTTCTCACGAGCAGTACTTC.

Points on this clone: This likely stems from a read error, as it lies one base from a far larger clone. The V and J genes are TRBV6-5 and TRBJ1-2; 7 bases match TRBD1. The CDR3 consists of 13 residues. Germline-derived CDR1 and CDR2 are MNHEY and SVGAGI. The CDR3 sequence is CASRVDMAQGLYF. CDR3 sequence (DNA): TGTGCCAGCAGAGTCGATATGGCACAGGGGCTCTACTTC.

The V and J genes are TRBV7-8 and TRBJ1-3; D may be TRBD1 (6 bases). V lost 5 bases, J lost 2 bases, and 10 bases lay in between. Germline V gene data show CDR1 as SGHVS and CDR2 as FQNEAQ. There are 14 residues in the CDR3. As DNA, the CDR3 is TGTGCCAGCAGCCAGTGGACAGCTGGAAACACCATATATTTT. Its protein product is CASSQWTAGNTIYF.

CDR3 residues: CASSSLYEQFF. The CDR3, as DNA: TGTGCCAGCAGCTCCCTCTATGAGCAGTTCTTC. This chain joins TRBV7-9 and TRBJ2-1, with D unclear. This CDR3 has 11 residues. Trimming pared 4 bases from V and 8 bases from J, leaving 6 bases between. CDR1 and CDR2 (germline): SEHNR, FQNEAQ (reference sequence).

The V and J genes are TRBV18 and TRBJ1-1; 8 positions match TRBD1. Trimming removed 2 bases from V and 11 bases from J; junction bases left unmatched: 10. The CDR3 spans 14 residues. Per the germline V gene, CDR1 is KGHSH and CDR2 is LQKENI. Here the CDR3 reads CASSPVTGGREAFF. As DNA, the CDR3 is TGTGCCAGCTCACCAGTTACAGGGGGGAGAGAGGCTTTCTTT.

CDR3 protein: CASSWAGLQETQYF. In nucleotides, the CDR3 is TGTGCCAGCAGCTGGGCCGGACTCCAAGAGACCCAGTACTTC. The V call is TRBV5-4, the J call TRBJ2-5; perhaps TRBD2 as D (5 bases). Looked up from germline, CDR1 is SGHNT and CDR2 is YYREEE (reference sequence). The CDR3 loop spans 14 amino acids. V lost 3 bases and J lost 1, with 10 bases in between.

The chain carries TRBV11-2 and TRBJ1-2; no clear D gene. This CDR3 has 13 amino acids. The germline gives CDR1 SGHAT, CDR2 FQNNGV. Trimming left V 0 bases short and J 4 bases short, with 6 bases between. CDR3 nucleotides: TGTGCCAGCAGCTTAGAGGCGGTCTATGGCTACACCTTC. Its protein product is CASSLEAVYGYTF.

The V call is TRBV10-3, the J call TRBJ2-1, with D perhaps TRBD1 (6 bases). The germline V and J ends were trimmed by 0 bases and 3 bases, with 12 bases remaining between them. The CDR3 runs to 16 residues. Germline V gene data show CDR1 as ENHRY and CDR2 as SYGVKD. The CDR3 spells CAISESTGNIYNEQFF. The CDR3 DNA follows: TGTGCCATCAGTGAGTCAACAGGGAATATCTACAATGAGCAGTTCTTC.

The rearrangement joins TRBV4-1 to TRBJ2-3; 10 bases match TRBD2. Germline V CDR1 and CDR2: MGHRA, YSYEKL. Losses at the gene ends were 1 base for V and 3 bases for J; bases not matched to a gene: 4. This CDR3 contains 16 residues. The CDR3 sequence: CASSQVLAGATDTQYF. In DNA form, the CDR3 reads TGCGCCAGCAGCCAAGTTCTAGCGGGGGCGACAGATACGCAGTATTTT.

The chain employs TRBV28 and TRBJ2-6, with 8 bases lining up with TRBD1. The CDR3 contains 17 residues. Germline loops: CDR1 MDHEN, CDR2 SYDVKM. J gave up 4 bases and V 7 bases, and 12 bases lay outside the gene matches. For the CDR3, the DNA is TGTGCCAGCACCTTGGCCCAGGGGGCAGGAGGGGCCAACGTCCTGACTTTC. It specifies CASTLAQGAGGANVLTF.

CDR3 region: CASSPGTAGLKPQHF. The CDR3 coding sequence is TGCGCCAGCAGTCCCGGGACAGCCGGCCTGAAGCCCCAGCATTTT. The V and J genes are TRBV10-1 and TRBJ1-5; 7 nucleotides agree with TRBD1. Germline loops: CDR1 WNHNN, CDR2 SYGVQD (reference sequence). V dropped 5 bases and J dropped 8; count of bases not matched to a gene: 12. This CDR3 has 15 residues.

The chain links TRBV10-1 to TRBJ1-2, with D hard to call. The CDR3 is made up of 13 amino acids. The germline gives CDR1 WNHNN, CDR2 SYGVQD (reference sequence). The V and J ends lost 2 bases and 8 bases respectively, with 12 bases between them. CDR3 amino acids: CASSEGLRDGYTF. Here the CDR3 DNA reads TGCGCCAGCAGTGAGGGACTCCGTGACGGCTACACCTTC.

The V and J genes are TRBV5-1 and TRBJ2-7; D uncertain. From germline, CDR1 is SGHRS and CDR2 YFSETQ. CDR3 length equals 13 residues. V lost 0 bases, J lost 4 bases, and 8 bases lay in between. The CDR3 nucleotides read TGCGCCAGCAGCTTGGGGGCAGCTTACGAGCAGTACTTC. Protein sequence: CASSLGAAYEQYF.

The chain recombines TRBV29-1 with TRBJ1-1, with D tentatively TRBD1 (5 bases). The CDR3 has 10 amino acids. In germline, CDR1 is SQVTM, CDR2 ANQGSEA. Between the trimmed V and J ends, which lost 7 bases and 6 bases, there was a span of 9 bases. CDR3 in amino acids: CSAGHSEAFF. The CDR3 coding sequence is TGCAGCGCAGGACACTCTGAAGCTTTCTTT.

The count of this clone is one. The genes are TRBV6-5 and TRBJ2-7, with D possibly TRBD1 on 5 matching bases. CDR3 length: 13 residues. V was shortened by 3 bases and J by 3 bases, with 9 bases between the two germline ends. In germline, CDR1 is MNHEY, CDR2 SVGAGI. CDR3 nucleotide sequence: TGTGCCAGCAGTTATGGGGCAGGCTACGAGCAGTACTTC. It specifies CASSYGAGYEQYF.

The chain recombines TRBV7-2 with TRBJ2-5; D uncertain. The CDR3 runs to 15 residues. Germline V gives CDR1 SGHTA, CDR2 FQGNSA. Trimming pared 6 bases from V and 5 bases from J, leaving 19 bases between. The CDR3 nucleotides read TGTGCCAGCAGGCCAGACTGGTCGGGTGGCGAGACCCAGTACTTC. Its protein product is CASRPDWSGGETQYF.

This clone appeared once. The junction shows a germline mismatch at one end, possibly a read error. Written as DNA, the CDR3 is TGTGCTAGTGGTTTGTCCGGGACAGGGCCCTATGGCTACGCCTTC. It translates to CASGLSGTGPYGYAF. The chain uses TRBV12-5 and TRBJ1-2; 9 bases line up with TRBD1. The CDR3 runs 15 residues. Germline CDR1 reads LGHNT; CDR2 reads FRNRAP.

The chain employs TRBV6-5 and TRBJ2-7; tentatively, D is TRBD2 (6 bases). This CDR3 spans 11 amino acids. Trimming left V 5 bases short and J 7 bases short, with 9 bases between. Germline loops: CDR1 MNHEY, CDR2 SVGAGI. DNA of the CDR3: TGTGCCAGCAGTGAAGCGGGTGAGCAGTACTTC. Amino acids: CASSEAGEQYF.

The chain uses TRBV12-2 and TRBJ1-2. TRBV12-2 is reported as a pseudogene. CDR3 length equals 15 residues. CDR3 nucleotides: TGTGCAAGTCGCTTATCCCCCTCGTCGTCGTATGGCTACACCTTC. Its protein product is CASRLSPSSSYGYTF.

The chain joins TRBV4-3 to TRBJ2-7; 11 positions match TRBD2. V dropped 0 bases and J dropped 5; count of bases not matched to a gene: 9. This CDR3 has 17 residues. The germline gives CDR1 LGHNA, CDR2 YSLEER. CDR3 residues: CASSQELAGGWRNEQYF. The CDR3 DNA reads TGCGCCAGCAGCCAAGAGTTAGCGGGAGGGTGGAGGAACGAGCAGTACTTC.

This clone was recorded many times. The chain is built from TRBV2 and TRBJ2-7; 8 nucleotides align to TRBD1. J was trimmed by 5 bases and V by 5 bases; bases with no gene match: 5. The CDR3 covers 13 residues. Germline CDR1 and CDR2: SNHLY and FYNNEI. DNA of the CDR3: TGTGCCAGCAGTCGACAGGGGATCAACGAGCAGTACTTC. Its translation: CASSRQGINEQYF.